One T cell receptor beta chain is described in this entry. Its antigen is still unknown. This entry comes from a study of shared clonotypes between healthy human individuals. General study points: The naive CD4 repertoires of several donors were compared, and approximately 5% of clonotypes were shared. Tissue TCR repertoires likely differ from these blood-only repertoires. Donors were few, which limited the genetic and exposure-history diversity represented.

In the CD4+ fraction, cells were divided into CD45RA+ naive and CD45RA-negative memory subsets. Trimming at V came to 0 bases and at J to 4 bases, leaving 9 bases not matched to a gene. There are 16 residues in the CDR3. The germline V gene has CDR1 GTSNPN and CDR2 SVGIG (reference sequence). Clones were sequenced by immunoSEQ multiplex PCR, and TCRdb holds only the in-frame ones, with some missing. The repertoire holds approximately 530,000 clones, with almost 97% as singletons. Sequencing used naive CD4+ T cells sorted from blood. Documented subset: CD45RA+ positively selected. The source is a woman in her 30s in good health. V and J are TRBV30 and TRBJ2-1; 7 positions agree with TRBD2. CDR3 coding DNA: TGTGCCTGGAGTGTGACCGCCGGGGGGACGTACAATGAGCAGTTCTTC. Its translation: CAWSVTAGGTYNEQFF.